This T cell receptor (beta chain) was documented in a study of shared clonotypes between healthy human individuals. Over several immunoSEQ plates, each subset's genomic DNA was distributed in even portions. Data came from immunoSEQ multiplex PCR; TCRdb stores just in-frame clones and leaves some out. The sample consists of about 2.4 million clones, approximately 94% of them appearing once. All the donors were Caucasian adults who lived in Nashville, Tennessee. Germline V gene lookup returns CDR1 LNHDA and CDR2 SQIVND (reference sequence). J was trimmed by 2 bases and V by 5 bases; bases with no gene match: 0. There are 14 residues in the CDR3.

The TCR originated in a young man in good health. The chain has TRBV19 and TRBJ2-2; 9 bases fit TRBD2. The sample consisted of naive CD4+ T cells sorted from blood. Described subset: CD45RA+ positively selected. CDR3 DNA: TGTGCCAGTAGTCTAGCGGGAAACACCGGGGAGCTGTTTTTT. Translating it yields CASSLAGNTGELFF.